This is a list of T cell receptor beta chains from one sample in a study of cytomegalovirus exposure and HLA in healthy donors. Measured with immunoSEQ multiplex PCR; TCRdb has only the in-frame clones, and not every one. The sample yields 190,000 or so clones, about 80% seen once. Sequencing used PBMCs. The origin of the receptors is a boy aged 10-17 years in good health and CMV-seronegative. The CDR3 runs from the conserved cysteine through the conserved F or W. A D gene is named only where the DNA matches it firmly. The size entry is marked missing in some rows and otherwise reads once, few, many or a size class.

TRBD1	TRBV7-8	TRBJ1-1	NA	CASSFKDRVGNTEAFF	TGTGCCAGCAGCTTTAAGGACAGGGTAGGGAATACTGAAGCTTTCTTT
NA	TRBV29-1	TRBJ1-1	NA	CSVEDLAASPSILNTEAFF	TGCAGCGTTGAAGATTTGGCGGCAAGTCCTTCCATATTGAACACTGAAGCTTTCTTT
TRBD1	TRBV5-1	TRBJ2-2	NA	CASSSRTGTGNTGELFF	TGCGCCAGCAGCTCCCGAACAGGGACAGGAAATACCGGGGAGCTGTTTTTT
TRBD1	TRBV4-2	TRBJ1-1	NA	CASTPLQGMGSTEAFF	TGTGCCAGCACTCCCTTACAGGGGATGGGGTCCACTGAAGCTTTCTTT
TRBD1	TRBV30	TRBJ1-2	once	CAWTYGGQGGGYTF	TGTGCCTGGACCTACGGGGGACAGGGAGGGGGCTACACCTTC
TRBD1	TRBV5-4	TRBJ2-2	NA	CASSPGQGGNTGELFF	TGTGCCAGCAGCCCAGGACAGGGGGGAAACACCGGGGAGCTGTTTTTT
TRBD1	TRBV19	TRBJ1-5	NA	CASSIDGGQDQPQHF	TGTGCCAGTAGTATTGACGGTGGACAGGATCAGCCCCAGCATTTT
TRBD1	TRBV7-2	TRBJ2-3	NA	CASSLTGVSTDTQYF	TGTGCCAGCAGCTTGACAGGGGTTAGCACAGATACGCAGTATTTT
TRBD2	TRBV6-5	TRBJ2-4	few	CASSFSAGSGNIQYF	TGTGCCAGCAGTTTTTCAGCGGGGTCGGGGAACATTCAGTACTTC
NA	TRBV4-1	TRBJ2-1	NA	CASSQDPGKSSYNEQFF	TGCGCCAGCAGCCAAGATCCAGGGAAGAGCTCCTACAATGAGCAGTTCTTC
NA	TRBV4-3	TRBJ2-5	NA	CASSLSRVSSRETQYF	TGCGCCAGCAGCCTATCCCGGGTGAGCTCCCGAGAGACCCAGTACTTC
NA	TRBV7-3	TRBJ1-1	NA	CASSLYHQGTEAFF	TGTGCCAGCAGCTTATATCACCAGGGCACTGAAGCTTTCTTT
NA	TRBV25-1	TRBJ1-2	NA	CASRPRANYGYTF	TGTGCCAGCAGGCCAAGAGCTAACTATGGCTACACCTTC
NA	TRBV7-3	TRBJ1-5	NA	CASSSDSAGNQPQHF	TGTGCCAGCAGCTCCGACAGCGCGGGCAATCAGCCCCAGCATTTT
TRBD2	TRBV5-4	TRBJ2-5	NA	CASRRTSGLQETQYF	TGTGCCAGCAGAAGGACTAGCGGTCTCCAAGAGACCCAGTACTTC
NA	TRBV19	TRBJ1-3	NA	CASKEGSSGNTIYF	TGTGCCAGTAAGGAGGGAAGCTCTGGAAACACCATATATTTT
TRBD2	TRBV5-4	TRBJ2-7	NA	CASSLAPWGLAGAHEQYF	TGTGCCAGCAGCTTGGCACCCTGGGGACTAGCGGGAGCCCACGAGCAGTACTTC
TRBD1	TRBV6-5	TRBJ2-2	NA	CASSYSGTGDTGELFF	TGTGCCAGCAGTTACTCCGGGACAGGGGACACCGGGGAGCTGTTTTTT
TRBD1	TRBV5-6	TRBJ1-1	NA	CASSWRGRGTEAFF	TGTGCCAGCAGCTGGAGGGGGCGAGGGACTGAAGCTTTCTTT
NA	TRBV5-6	TRBJ2-1	NA	CASSRTGQGQFF	TGTGCCAGCAGCCGGACTGGGCAAGGGCAGTTCTTC
NA	TRBV5-5	TRBJ1-1	NA	CASSLDWPGDTEAFF	TGTGCCAGCAGCTTGGACTGGCCAGGGGACACTGAAGCTTTCTTT
NA	TRBV19	TRBJ2-7	NA	CASSISGDRWLRQYF	TGTGCCAGTAGTATCTCCGGAGACAGGTGGTTAAGGCAGTACTTC
NA	TRBV2	TRBJ1-1	NA	CASSERGGAFF	TGTGCCAGCAGTGAAAGGGGTGGAGCTTTCTTT
NA	TRBV18	TRBJ1-5	NA	CASSQQDASNQPQHF	TGTGCCAGCTCACAACAGGATGCGAGCAATCAGCCCCAGCATTTT
TRBD2	TRBV29-1	TRBJ2-1	NA	CSVGSGTHNEQFF	TGCAGCGTAGGGAGCGGGACCCACAATGAGCAGTTCTTC
TRBD2	TRBV9	TRBJ2-1	once	CASSVEGLAGENEQFF	TGTGCCAGCAGCGTAGAGGGACTAGCGGGAGAGAATGAGCAGTTCTTC
NA	TRBV19	TRBJ1-5	NA	CASSIPGDQPQHF	TGTGCCAGTAGTATACCCGGGGATCAGCCCCAGCATTTT
NA	TRBV6-6	TRBJ1-5	NA	CASSYEDNQPQHF	TGTGCCAGCAGTTACGAGGACAATCAGCCCCAGCATTTT
NA	TRBV11-2	TRBJ1-2	NA	CASSSTGRANYGYTF	TGTGCCAGCAGCTCTACAGGGAGAGCTAACTATGGCTACACCTTC
NA	TRBV27	TRBJ1-1	NA	CASSYKTGYTEAFF	TGTGCCAGCAGTTATAAGACGGGATACACTGAAGCTTTCTTT
TRBD1	TRBV28	TRBJ1-2	NA	CASSLVGQGVSGYTF	TGTGCCAGCAGTTTAGTGGGACAGGGGGTGAGTGGCTACACCTTC
TRBD2	TRBV30	TRBJ2-3	once	CAWSTGGSGGSDTQYF	TGTGCCTGGAGTACCGGGGGAAGCGGGGGTTCAGATACGCAGTATTTT
NA	TRBV7-8	TRBJ1-6	NA	CASSPGRDMRSSPLHF	TGTGCCAGCAGCCCCGGTCGGGATATGAGAAGCTCACCCCTCCACTTT
NA	TRBV7-8	TRBJ1-2	few	CASSLYESLRQNYGYTF	TGTGCCAGCAGCTTATATGAGAGTCTAAGACAAAACTATGGCTACACCTTC
NA	TRBV21-1	TRBJ2-7	NA	CASSKSDQGYAYEQYF	TGTGCCAGCAGCAAGAGTGATCAGGGTTATGCCTACGAGCAGTACTTC
NA	TRBV6-1	TRBJ1-3	NA	CASTLSQGGNTIYF	TGTGCCAGCACCTTGTCACAGGGAGGAAACACCATATATTTT
TRBD1	TRBV11-2	TRBJ2-7	NA	CASSLSTGGGYEQYF	TGTGCCAGCAGCTTATCGACAGGGGGCGGGTACGAGCAGTACTTC
TRBD1	TRBV2	TRBJ1-5	NA	CASSGQGNQPQHF	TGTGCCAGCAGCGGACAGGGCAATCAGCCCCAGCATTTT
NA	TRBV20-1	TRBJ2-1	NA	CSGGDSNEQFF	TGCAGTGGGGGAGATTCCAATGAGCAGTTCTTC
TRBD1	TRBV9	TRBJ2-7	NA	CASSAETGGNSYEQYF	TGTGCCAGCAGCGCCGAGACAGGGGGTAACTCCTACGAGCAGTACTTC